This T cell receptor beta chain was recovered during a study of identical twins. Ten or more counts support this clonotype. TCRdb itself ran the 5' RACE reads through MiXCR, one entry per CDR3 protein. The profile covers around 480,000 distinct CDR3 sequences, with 12% to 15% appearing a single time and about 0.53% taken by the ten largest. Trimming at V came to 4 bases and at J to 2 bases, leaving 5 bases not matched to a gene. The CDR3 consists of 15 residues. From germline, CDR1 is SGHRS and CDR2 YFSETQ. Another study also made use of these data, one on yellow fever vaccine responses in identical twins.

V is TRBV5-1 and J is TRBJ2-1, with 8 bases fitting TRBD2. This clonotype was sampled from a woman aged 18-29 years in good health. What was sequenced was CD4+ T cells sorted from blood. The CDR3: CASSPTSAPYNEQFF. Here the CDR3 DNA reads TGCGCCAGCAGCCCGACTAGCGCGCCCTACAATGAGCAGTTCTTC. The entire variable domain, with the rest obtained from reference TRBV5-1 and TRBJ2-1, is as follows: KAGVTQTPRYLIKTRGQQVTLSCSPISGHRSVSWYQQTPGQGLQFLFEYFSETQRNKGNFPGRFSGRQFSNSRSEMNVSTLELGDSALYLCASSPTSAPYNEQFFGPGTRLTVL.